The source of this T cell receptor (beta chain) is a study of cytomegalovirus exposure and HLA in healthy donors. To note about this clone: Its target is unknown.

Study-level points and caveats: Indistinguishability led to the exclusion of some V segments, TRBV6-2 and TRBV6-3 included. Later on, an analysis tied 18,000 or so TCR beta sequences to HLA alleles at 0.05 false discovery rate.

This CDR3 comprises 13 residues. Germline-derived CDR1 and CDR2 are LGHNA and YNFKEQ. V lost 4 bases and J lost 5, with 11 bases in between. The PCR contained 60 Vbeta and 13 Jbeta primers. The data were produced by immunoSEQ multiplex PCR, yet TCRdb's version contains in-frame clones alone and is incomplete. The sample holds approximately 220,000 clones; approximately 70% are singletons and the top ten take approximately 1.9%. This rearrangement joins TRBV4-2 to TRBJ1-2; D is perhaps TRBD1 (5 bases). This TCR came from a young woman in good health and CMV-seronegative. The sample was PBMCs. CDR3 protein: CASSPTVAYGYTF. The DNA for the CDR3 is TGTGCCAGCAGCCCGACAGTGGCGTATGGCTACACCTTC.